One and the same sample provided the 9 T cell receptor beta chains below, sequenced in a study of blood T cell repertoires in COVID-19. TCRdb's copy holds only in-frame clones and misses some; the assay was immunoSEQ multiplex PCR. The sample yields about 130,000 clones, about 85% seen once. Sample: peripheral blood. The receptors come from a woman over 75 with acute or convalescent COVID-19.

This clone was recorded only once. The chain uses TRBV6-5 and TRBJ1-1; 8 bases align to TRBD1. The CDR3 contains 14 residues. The V segment lost 4 bases and the J segment 4 bases; nucleotides outside the gene matches: 5. The V gene's germline CDR1 is MNHEY and CDR2 SVGAGI. The CDR3 loop reads CASSSLTGATEAFF. The CDR3 coding sequence is TGTGCCAGCAGTTCCTTGACAGGGGCCACTGAAGCTTTCTTT.

This clone was seen only a few times. V usage is TRBV7-2 and J usage is TRBJ1-4, with D possibly matching TRBD1 (6 bases). The germline V gene encodes CDR1 SGHTA and CDR2 FQGNSA. Trimming left V 4 bases short and J 5 bases short, with 14 bases between. The CDR3 is 15 residues long. CDR3 protein: CASSSQTGLNEKLFF. CDR3 bases: TGTGCCAGCAGCTCCCAGACAGGCCTAAATGAAAAACTGTTTTTT.

CDR3 loop: CACAGTGGMNYGYTF. CDR3 DNA: TGTGCCTGCGCCGGGACAGGGGGCATGAACTATGGCTACACCTTC. This rearrangement joins TRBV19 to TRBJ1-2; TRBD1 matches at 12 bases. Germline loops: CDR1 LNHDA, CDR2 SQIVND (reference sequence). The CDR3 is 15 amino acids. Trimming removed 11 bases from V and 2 bases from J; junction bases left unmatched: 9.

The table lists this clone with a few counts. This chain uses TRBV12-3 or TRBV12-4 with TRBJ1-5; no clear D gene. The CDR3 loop spans 13 amino acids. Trimming shortened V by 2 bases and J by 7 bases, and 9 bases separated the two germline ends. This CDR3 reads CASSLNQRQPQHF. DNA of the CDR3: TGTGCCAGCAGTTTAAATCAGCGGCAGCCCCAGCATTTT.

The J gene is TRBJ1-2, the V gene TRBV9; 8 bases map to TRBD1. The CDR3 has 14 amino acids. V was pared by 3 bases and J by 5 bases, with 6 bases of the junction left unmatched. The germline gives CDR1 SGDLS, CDR2 YYNGEE. The CDR3 region is CASSGPGGAYGYTF. In DNA, the CDR3 is TGTGCCAGCAGCGGGCCAGGGGGCGCGTATGGCTACACCTTC.

This chain links TRBV9 with TRBJ1-3; the D is unclear. Deletions cut 3 bases from V and 0 bases from J, with 7 bases between. Germline CDR1 reads SGDLS; CDR2 reads YYNGEE. The length of the CDR3 is 14 residues. The CDR3 spells CASSDASSGNTIYF. Written as DNA, the CDR3 is TGTGCCAGCAGCGACGCTAGCTCTGGAAACACCATATATTTT.

This rearrangement joins TRBV16 to TRBJ1-2; 7 bases agree with TRBD1. The CDR3 sequence is 16 residues long. The trim removed 0 bases at V and 13 bases at J, leaving 17 bases unmatched. Germline CDR1 KGHSY, CDR2 FQNENV. CDR3 sequence reads: CASSQSIRAGQFSGTF. CDR3 nucleotides: TGTGCCAGCAGCCAATCGATTAGGGCGGGACAGTTTTCTGGCACCTTC.

This chain joins TRBV2 and TRBJ1-2; D might be TRBD1 (6 bases). V was shortened by 5 bases and J by 1 base, with 14 bases between the two germline ends. Germline CDR1 SNHLY, CDR2 FYNNEI. The CDR3 contains 15 residues. In DNA, the CDR3 is TGTGCCAGCAGTTACCGGGACACTCTTAACTATGGCTACACCTTC. It encodes CASSYRDTLNYGYTF.

V and J are TRBV11-2 and TRBJ1-3; D not resolved. The V end was cut by 1 base, the J end by 0 bases, with 10 bases between. CDR3 size: 16 residues. Germline V lookup: CDR1 SGHAT, CDR2 FQNNGV. The CDR3 is CASSLGPTSSGNTIYF. The CDR3 DNA is TGTGCCAGCAGCTTAGGGCCGACAAGCTCTGGAAACACCATATATTTT.